This TCR beta chain is drawn from a study of blood T cells in healthy people across ages. A second PCR, run for about 7 to 11 cycles, used a sample-barcoded 5' primer plus a J-beta primer mix. TCRdb reprocessed the 5' RACE reads via MiXCR and lists one record per CDR3 protein. Of about 400,000 distinct CDR3 sequences in the sample, approximately 51% were seen once. The CDR3 is 15 amino acids. Looked up from germline, CDR1 is SGDLS and CDR2 is YYNGEE. Trimming removed 4 bases from V and 7 bases from J; junction bases left unmatched: 13. The clonotype originates from a man aged 55 to 70 in good health. The specimen sequenced was blood. The chain joins TRBV9 to TRBJ2-7; TRBD2 agrees at 8 bases. The DNA for the CDR3 is TGTGCCAGCAGCCTAGGCGGGGGGCGAGGGAATGAGCAGTACTTC. This encodes CASSLGGGRGNEQYF.